This TCR beta chain was recovered during a study of response to subunit inactivated influenza vaccine. This clonotype was detected a few times. The antigen is undetermined. Trimming cost V 0 bases and J 8 bases, with 7 bases left between them. Germline-derived CDR1 and CDR2 are MNHNY and SVGAGI (reference sequence). The CDR3 is 12 amino acids. From the RT-PCR reads, TCRdb called clonotypes with MiXCR, one entry per CDR3 protein. Of roughly 290,000 distinct CDR3 sequences in the sample, about a fifth are singletons; the top ten hold roughly 10%. Points from the study as a whole: It was suggested by the authors that few new T cells are recruited by each seasonal influenza vaccination.

V and J are TRBV6-6 and TRBJ1-1, with D unclear. This TCR was recovered from a man aged 45 to 70 who received an inactivated influenza vaccine. Sample: PBMCs from blood, taken approximately 22 months after vaccination. The CDR3 DNA reads TGTGCCAGCAGTTACTCCGGGGTAGAAGCTTTCTTT. It codes for CASSYSGVEAFF.